Presented here are 7 T cell receptor beta chains from one specimen sequenced in a study of T cell changes during pregnancy in multiple sclerosis. This table comes from immunoSEQ multiplex PCR, and its TCRdb copy is limited to in-frame clones, with some not included. The top ten hold just under 0.5% of the sample, which has tens of thousands of clones, about 91% seen once. The sequences come from CD4+ T cells from peripheral blood mononuclear cells, collected in the second trimester of pregnancy. These receptors all stem from a female donor in good health, enrolled as a control in a pregnancy study.

The rearrangement links TRBV7-8 to TRBJ2-1; D is unclear. Trimming cost V 2 bases and J 7 bases, with 15 bases left between them. Per the germline V gene, CDR1 is SGHVS and CDR2 is FQNEAQ. The CDR3 is 15 amino acids. The CDR3 region is CASSLMGFRGNEQFF. As DNA, the CDR3 is TGTGCCAGCAGCTTAATGGGTTTCAGAGGAAATGAGCAGTTCTTC.

V gene TRBV7-3 combines with J gene TRBJ2-1, with 9 bases aligning to TRBD2. CDR3 length equals 15 residues. V dropped 5 bases and J dropped 5; count of bases not matched to a gene: 7. Germline CDR1 and CDR2: SGHTA and FQGTGA. The CDR3 is CASSQISGSDNEQFF. The DNA for the CDR3 is TGTGCCAGCAGCCAGATTAGCGGGAGCGACAATGAGCAGTTCTTC.

V usage is TRBV7-9 and J usage is TRBJ1-5; D unclear. Trimming took off 6 bases at V and 0 bases at J, with 6 bases between the two ends. Germline CDR1 SEHNR, CDR2 FQNEAQ (reference sequence). The CDR3 sequence is 13 residues long. CDR3 loop: CASSQYSNQPQHF. DNA of the CDR3: TGTGCCAGCAGTCAGTATAGCAATCAGCCCCAGCATTTT.

Notes on this clone: Other DNA sequences within the sample encode an identical CDR3. The chain uses TRBV18 and TRBJ2-7; 11 positions match TRBD2. In germline, CDR1 is KGHSH, CDR2 LQKENI. The CDR3 runs 14 residues. V trimming: 6 bases; J trimming: 4 bases; junction bases outside the gene matches: 5. This chain's CDR3 is CASSPTSGSYEQYF. The CDR3 DNA reads as TGTGCCAGCTCTCCAACTAGCGGGAGTTACGAGCAGTACTTC.

The rearrangement links TRBV30 to TRBJ1-5, with TRBD1 matching 12 bases. Germline V gene lookup returns CDR1 GTSNPN and CDR2 SVGIG (reference sequence). V lost 4 bases and J lost 0; bases outside the gene matches: 7. CDR3 length: 17 amino acids. Here the CDR3 reads CAWTGTGGKVSNQPQHF. CDR3 in DNA: TGTGCCTGGACTGGGACAGGGGGCAAGGTTAGCAATCAGCCCCAGCATTTT.

The V and J genes are TRBV2 and TRBJ2-7, with a tentative D call TRBD2 (6 bases). The germline V and J ends were trimmed by 6 bases and 3 bases, with 18 bases remaining between them. CDR1 SNHLY and CDR2 FYNNEI come from the germline V gene. The CDR3 contains 15 residues. The CDR3 here is CASSHALGGDYEQYF. As DNA, the CDR3 is TGTGCCAGCAGCCACGCCCTCGGCGGGGACTACGAGCAGTACTTC.

This clone has just one count. The DNA of the CDR3 is TGTGCCAGCAGCGCGGGACTAGCGGGAGCGGGGGGGAACACCGGGGAGCTGTTTTTT. Protein product: CASSAGLAGAGGNTGELFF. The V call is TRBV9, the J call TRBJ2-2; 14 nucleotides match TRBD2. Germline CDR1 reads SGDLS; CDR2 reads YYNGEE. This CDR3 contains 19 residues. The V gene end was trimmed by 3 bases and the J gene end by 1 base; junction bases not matched to a gene: 8.